These 22 T cell receptor beta chains share one sample of origin, sequenced in a study of blood T cells in healthy people across ages. A second PCR of roughly 7 to 11 cycles used a sample-barcoded 5' primer and a J-beta primer mix. Each CDR3 protein gets one entry after TCRdb re-called the 5' RACE reads with MiXCR. In the table there are about 780,000 distinct CDR3 sequences, more than 35% of which are singletons. The sequenced sample was blood. These receptors originate from an elderly man in good health.

The rearrangement links TRBV25-1 to TRBJ1-1; a weak D match, TRBD1 (6 bases). V shed 4 bases and J shed 7 bases, with 16 bases lying between them. This CDR3 comprises 14 residues. Looked up from germline, CDR1 is MGHDK and CDR2 is SYGVNS. The CDR3 region has the DNA TGTGCCAGCAGTGTAAACGGGGGGCCCAGTGAAGCTTTCTTT. It encodes CASSVNGGPSEAFF. Complete variable domain (other parts from reference TRBV25-1 and TRBJ1-1): EADIYQTPRYLVIGTGKKITLECSQTMGHDKMYWYQQDPGMELHLIHYSYGVNSTEKGDLSSESTVSRIRTEHFPLTLESARPSHTSQYLCASSVNGGPSEAFFGQGTRLTVV.

This clonotype has more than one count but fewer than ten. The chain couples TRBV6-1 to TRBJ2-3; 9 nucleotides line up with TRBD1. Germline-derived CDR1 and CDR2 are MNHNS and SASEGT. With 10 bases clipped from V and 3 bases from J, the junction kept 5 bases outside the gene matches. The CDR3 contains 13 residues. CDR3: CATRDRGTDTQYF. CDR3 nucleotides: TGTGCCACTCGAGACAGGGGGACAGATACGCAGTATTTT.

To note about this clonotype: At one end the junction does not follow the germline gene, possibly because of a read error. The J gene is TRBJ2-1, the V gene TRBV5-1; TRBD2 matches 9 bases. This CDR3 comprises 16 residues. Germline CDR1 SGHRS, CDR2 YFSETQ. The CDR3 region is CASSWATSGPYNERFF. The CDR3 DNA sequence: TGCGCCAGCAGCTGGGCGACTAGCGGCCCCTACAATGAGCGGTTCTTC.

The V call is TRBV15, the J call TRBJ2-1, with D unclear. V gave up 1 base and J gave up 9 bases, with 13 bases separating them. The CDR3 contains 14 residues. Germline loops: CDR1 LNHNV, CDR2 YYDKDF (reference sequence). CDR3: CATSRGFQESEQFF. The CDR3 region has the DNA TGTGCCACCAGCAGAGGATTTCAGGAATCTGAGCAGTTCTTC. Using reference TRBV15 and TRBJ2-1 for the parts outside the CDR3, the full variable domain is DAMVIQNPRYQVTQFGKPVTLSCSQTLNHNVMYWYQQKSSQAPKLLFHYYDKDFNNEADTPDNFQSRRPNTSFCFLDIRSPGLGDTAMYLCATSRGFQESEQFFGPGTRLTVL.

The chain combines TRBV7-9 with TRBJ2-3, with D perhaps matching TRBD2 (7 bases). CDR1 and CDR2 (germline): SEHNR, FQNEAQ (reference sequence). The CDR3 loop spans 17 amino acids. V was trimmed by 5 bases and J by 3 bases, leaving 21 bases between them. CDR3 sequence: CASSSTVGGQNTDTQYF. In DNA form, the CDR3 reads TGTGCCAGCAGCAGCACCGTCGGGGGGCAGAATACAGATACGCAGTATTTT.

This clonotype was detected many times. A read error may explain this, as a much larger clone is one base away. This chain uses TRBV20-1 with TRBJ1-5; D is perhaps TRBD1 (5 bases). This CDR3 contains 16 residues. V was clipped by 2 bases and J by 2 bases, with 16 bases between them. Germline V gene sequence: CDR1 DFQATT, CDR2 SNEGSKA (reference sequence). The CDR3 DNA reads TGCAGTGCTAGATCAACGGGCCGGGGCGGCAATCAGCCCCAGCATTTT. It is translated as CSARSTGRGGNQPQHF.

This clonotype was picked up many times. CDR3 sequence: CASSPFGGQGAYEQYF. Written as DNA, the CDR3 is TGCGCCAGCAGCCCCTTCGGTGGACAGGGGGCCTACGAGCAGTACTTC. The chain has TRBV4-1 and TRBJ2-7, with 10 nucleotides matching TRBD1. Germline assignment: CDR1 MGHRA and CDR2 YSYEKL. The CDR3 has 16 residues. V lost 4 bases and J lost 2; bases outside the gene matches: 8.

This chain joins TRBV2 and TRBJ2-1, with 15 positions matching TRBD2. Germline V gene lookup returns CDR1 SNHLY and CDR2 FYNNEI. Germline trimming cut 6 bases from V and 6 bases from J; bases unmatched to any gene: 6. CDR3 length: 16 residues. The CDR3: CASSHRTSGGVNEQFF. CDR3 coding DNA: TGTGCCAGCAGCCATAGGACTAGCGGGGGGGTCAATGAGCAGTTCTTC.

The J gene is TRBJ2-7, the V gene TRBV10-3, with TRBD1 matching over 8 bases. The CDR3 consists of 14 residues. Germline V gene data show CDR1 as ENHRY and CDR2 as SYGVKD. Unmatched junction bases numbered 5, after V lost 4 bases and J lost 3 bases. The CDR3 loop is CAISGTGPHYEQYF. The CDR3 bases are TGTGCCATCAGTGGGACAGGGCCACACTACGAGCAGTACTTC.

The CDR3 sequence: CSVESGGYQNSYNEQFF. The CDR3 DNA reads as TGCAGCGTTGAGAGTGGTGGGTATCAGAACTCCTACAATGAGCAGTTCTTC. The chain joins TRBV29-1 to TRBJ2-1; no clear D. V gave up 3 bases and J gave up 0 bases, with 18 bases separating them. Germline V gives CDR1 SQVTM, CDR2 ANQGSEA. The CDR3 is made up of 17 amino acids.

CDR3 coding DNA: TGCGCCAGCAGCCAAGGTGTCTTACGGAGGGAGAATAACTATGGCTACACCTTC. Residues: CASSQGVLRRENNYGYTF. This chain connects TRBV4-1 to TRBJ1-2; the D is unclear. This CDR3 is built from 18 residues. Between the trimmed V and J ends, which lost 1 base and 1 base, there was a span of 19 bases. The germline gives CDR1 MGHRA, CDR2 YSYEKL.

This clonotype was seen only a few times. The gene calls are TRBV6-6 and TRBJ2-7; tentatively, D is TRBD1 (5 bases). V shed 7 bases and J shed 0 bases, with 13 bases lying between them. The CDR3 runs 14 residues. In germline, CDR1 is MNHNY, CDR2 SVGAGI (reference sequence). The CDR3 spells CASTEQELSYEQYF. The DNA for the CDR3 is TGTGCCAGCACTGAACAGGAACTCTCCTACGAGCAGTACTTC.

This rearrangement joins TRBV7-2 to TRBJ2-5; D might be TRBD1 (5 bases). Germline V gene data show CDR1 as SGHTA and CDR2 as FQGNSA. V dropped 2 bases and J dropped 3 bases, with 10 bases sitting between them. CDR3 size: 14 residues. CDR3 sequence: CASSLHPGKETQYF. CDR3 nucleotide sequence: TGTGCCAGCAGCTTACACCCAGGGAAAGAGACCCAGTACTTC.

V gene TRBV7-2 combines with J gene TRBJ2-1; either TRBD1 or TRBD2 may supply D (6 bases each). CDR1 and CDR2 from the germline V gene are SGHTA and FQGNSA. The germline V and J ends were trimmed by 5 bases and 5 bases, with 19 bases remaining between them. The CDR3 totals 16 residues. The CDR3 nucleotides are TGTGCCAGCAGCAGGGGGTCGGGCGCGGGGAACAATGAGCAGTTCTTC. Its protein product is CASSRGSGAGNNEQFF.

In its sample, this clonotype was seen a few times. The genes are TRBV7-2 and TRBJ2-3, with 9 nucleotides matching TRBD2. Germline CDR1 reads SGHTA; CDR2 reads FQGNSA. V lost 3 bases, J lost 4 bases, and 5 bases stayed unmatched. This CDR3 has 15 residues. The CDR3: CASSFRGRGADTQYF. In nucleotides, the CDR3 is TGTGCCAGCAGCTTTCGCGGGAGGGGCGCAGATACGCAGTATTTT.

V and J are TRBV20-1 and TRBJ2-5; tentative D call: TRBD2 (6 bases). Trimming cost V 3 bases and J 11 bases, with 16 bases left between them. This CDR3 spans 12 amino acids. From germline, CDR1 is DFQATT and CDR2 SNEGSKA (reference sequence). The CDR3: CSASPQDGGQYF. Written as DNA, the CDR3 is TGCAGTGCTAGCCCACAGGATGGGGGGCAGTACTTC.

The gene calls are TRBV3-1 and TRBJ2-7; 8 bases are a match to TRBD1. V lost 4 bases and J lost 6; bases outside the gene matches: 8. Germline V gives CDR1 LGHDT, CDR2 YNNKEL (reference sequence). The CDR3 sequence is 14 residues long. The CDR3 is CASSRRGPGAEQYF. CDR3 in DNA: TGTGCCAGCAGCCGCAGGGGGCCGGGAGCCGAGCAGTACTTC.

The chain combines TRBV20-1 with TRBJ1-2; unclear D gene. The CDR3 extends over 13 amino acids. CDR1 is DFQATT and CDR2 is SNEGSKA in the germline V gene (reference sequence). The V and J ends lost 4 bases and 2 bases respectively, with 11 bases between them. CDR3 in DNA: TGCAGTGCTATAAGGCAGCCAAACTATGGCTACACCTTC. Translating gives CSAIRQPNYGYTF.

The chain has TRBV3-1 and TRBJ2-5, with 7 nucleotides matching TRBD2. The end of the DNA aligns better with TRBJ2-7, so the J call may be wrong. Germline V CDR1 and CDR2: LGHDT, YNNKEL (reference sequence). The CDR3 extends over 13 amino acids. CDR3 protein: CASSQRLAGEQYF. The CDR3 DNA is TGTGCCAGCAGCCAAAGACTAGCAGGCGAGCAGTACTTC.

The J gene is TRBJ1-6, the V gene TRBV30, with D uncertain. Germline-derived CDR1 and CDR2 are GTSNPN and SVGIG (reference sequence). The V end lost 1 base, the J end lost 8 bases, and 9 bases lay between the germline ends. The CDR3 spans 13 residues. For the CDR3, the DNA is TGTGCCTGGAGTGGGAGTTCCGATTCACCCCTCCACTTT. Its translation: CAWSGSSDSPLHF.

This clonotype was detected a few times. This rearrangement joins TRBV2 to TRBJ2-4, with 9 positions matching TRBD1. Trimming at V came to 6 bases and at J to 6 bases, leaving 9 bases not matched to a gene. The CDR3 length is 15 residues. The germline CDR1 and CDR2 sequences are SNHLY and FYNNEI. DNA for the CDR3: TGTGCCAGCAGGATGACAGGGGGGAAGGGAAACATTCAGTACTTC. Translated: CASRMTGGKGNIQYF.

The chain has TRBV7-2 and TRBJ2-7; 10 bases are a match to TRBD2. This CDR3 comprises 18 residues. Germline V lookup: CDR1 SGHTA, CDR2 FQGNSA. J gave up 0 bases and V 5 bases, and 13 bases lay outside the gene matches. The CDR3 nucleotides are TGTGCCAGCAGCGCGTCCGGGACTAGCGCAACCCACTCCTACGAGCAGTACTTC. This codes for CASSASGTSATHSYEQYF.